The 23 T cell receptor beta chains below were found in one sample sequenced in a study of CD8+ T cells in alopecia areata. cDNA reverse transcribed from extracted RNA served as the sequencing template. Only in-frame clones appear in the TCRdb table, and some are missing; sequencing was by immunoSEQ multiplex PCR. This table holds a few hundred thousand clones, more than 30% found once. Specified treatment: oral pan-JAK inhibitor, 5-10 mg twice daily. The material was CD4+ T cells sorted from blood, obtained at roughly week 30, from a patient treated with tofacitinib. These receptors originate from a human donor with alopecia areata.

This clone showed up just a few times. The DNA of the CDR3 is TGTGCCAGTAGTATCGGGCAGGCCCTCACAGATACGCAGTATTTT. It yields the protein CASSIGQALTDTQYF. V usage is TRBV19 and J usage is TRBJ2-3, with D unresolved. The V end lost 3 bases, the J end lost 2 bases, and 12 bases lay between the germline ends. Germline-derived CDR1 and CDR2 are LNHDA and SQIVND (reference sequence). The CDR3 contains 15 residues.

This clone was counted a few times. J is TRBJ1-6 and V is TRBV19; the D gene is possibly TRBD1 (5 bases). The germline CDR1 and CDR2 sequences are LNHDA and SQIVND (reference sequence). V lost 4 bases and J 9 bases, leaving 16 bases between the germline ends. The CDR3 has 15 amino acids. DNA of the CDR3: TGTGCCAGTAGTAAGGCGCAGGGAGCGAGTTCACCCCTCCACTTT. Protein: CASSKAQGASSPLHF.

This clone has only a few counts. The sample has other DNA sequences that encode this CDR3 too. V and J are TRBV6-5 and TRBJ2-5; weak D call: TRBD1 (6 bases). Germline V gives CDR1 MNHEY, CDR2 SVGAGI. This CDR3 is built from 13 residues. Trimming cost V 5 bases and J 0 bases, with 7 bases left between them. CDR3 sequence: CASSRTDQETQYF. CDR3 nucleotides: TGTGCCAGCAGTCGGACAGACCAAGAGACCCAGTACTTC.

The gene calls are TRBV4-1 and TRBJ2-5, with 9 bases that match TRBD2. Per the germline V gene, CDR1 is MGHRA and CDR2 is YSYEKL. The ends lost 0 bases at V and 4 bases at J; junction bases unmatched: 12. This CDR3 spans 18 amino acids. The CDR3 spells CASSQERSSGSVGETQYF. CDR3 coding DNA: TGCGCCAGCAGCCAAGAGAGGAGTAGCGGGAGTGTCGGAGAGACCCAGTACTTC.

The CDR3 spells CASSNPGLSSYEQYF. CDR3 bases: TGTGCCAGCAGCAACCCGGGACTGAGCTCCTACGAGCAGTACTTC. The rearrangement links TRBV11-2 to TRBJ2-7; D may be TRBD2 (6 bases). Per germline, CDR1 SGHAT and CDR2 FQNNGV. V was clipped by 5 bases and J by 0 bases, with 14 bases between them. The CDR3 length is 15 residues. The complete variable domain, with remaining parts taken from reference TRBV11-2 and TRBJ2-7, reads EAGVAQSPRYKIIEKRQSVAFWCNPISGHATLYWYQQILGQGPKLLIQFQNNGVVDDSQLPKDRFSAERLKGVDSTLKIQPAKLEDSAVYLCASSNPGLSSYEQYFGPGTRLTVT.

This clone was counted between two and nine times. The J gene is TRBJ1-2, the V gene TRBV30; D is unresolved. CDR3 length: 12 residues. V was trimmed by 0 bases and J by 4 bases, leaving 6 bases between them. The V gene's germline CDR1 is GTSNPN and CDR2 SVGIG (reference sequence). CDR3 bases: TGTGCCTGGAGTGTACACACCTATGGCTACACCTTC. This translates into CAWSVHTYGYTF.

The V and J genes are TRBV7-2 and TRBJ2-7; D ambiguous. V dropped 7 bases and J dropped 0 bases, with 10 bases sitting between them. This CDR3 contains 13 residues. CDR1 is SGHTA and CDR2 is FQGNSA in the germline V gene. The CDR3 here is CASNSMISYEQYF. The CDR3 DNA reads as TGTGCCAGCAACTCCATGATCTCCTACGAGCAGTACTTC.

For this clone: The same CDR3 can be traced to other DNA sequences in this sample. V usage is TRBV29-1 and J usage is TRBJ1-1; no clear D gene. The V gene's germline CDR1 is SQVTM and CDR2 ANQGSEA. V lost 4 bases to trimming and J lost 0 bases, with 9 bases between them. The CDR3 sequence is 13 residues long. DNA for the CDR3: TGCAGCGTTGTTCTAACCCTGAACACTGAAGCTTTCTTT. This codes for CSVVLTLNTEAFF.

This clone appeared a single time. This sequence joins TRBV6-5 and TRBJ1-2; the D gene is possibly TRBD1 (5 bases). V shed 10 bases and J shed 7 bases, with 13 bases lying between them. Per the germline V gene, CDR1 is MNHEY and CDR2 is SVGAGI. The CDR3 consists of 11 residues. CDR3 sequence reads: CATKEGIGYTF. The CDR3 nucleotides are TGTGCCACCAAGGAGGGGATTGGCTACACCTTC.

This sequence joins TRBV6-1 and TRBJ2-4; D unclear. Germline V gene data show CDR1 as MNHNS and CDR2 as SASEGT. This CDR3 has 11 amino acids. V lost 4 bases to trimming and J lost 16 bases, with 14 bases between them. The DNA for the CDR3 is TGTGCCAGCAGTGTAAATTTTGAAAATTACTTC. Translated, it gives CASSVNFENYF.

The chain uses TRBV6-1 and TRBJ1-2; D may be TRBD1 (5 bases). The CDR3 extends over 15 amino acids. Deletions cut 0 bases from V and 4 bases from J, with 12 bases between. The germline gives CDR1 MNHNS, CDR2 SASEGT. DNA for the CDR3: TGTGCCAGCAGTGAAGCGATGTCAGGGCGCTATGGCTACACCTTC. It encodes CASSEAMSGRYGYTF.

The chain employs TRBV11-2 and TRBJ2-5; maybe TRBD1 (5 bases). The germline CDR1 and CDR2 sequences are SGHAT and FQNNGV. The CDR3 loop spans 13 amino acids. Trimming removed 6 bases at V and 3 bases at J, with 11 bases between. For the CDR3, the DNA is TGTGCCAGCAGGTTTCAGGGAAAAGAGACCCAGTACTTC. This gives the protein CASRFQGKETQYF. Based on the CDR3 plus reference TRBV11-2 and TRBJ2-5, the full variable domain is EAGVAQSPRYKIIEKRQSVAFWCNPISGHATLYWYQQILGQGPKLLIQFQNNGVVDDSQLPKDRFSAERLKGVDSTLKIQPAKLEDSAVYLCASRFQGKETQYFGPGTRLLVL.

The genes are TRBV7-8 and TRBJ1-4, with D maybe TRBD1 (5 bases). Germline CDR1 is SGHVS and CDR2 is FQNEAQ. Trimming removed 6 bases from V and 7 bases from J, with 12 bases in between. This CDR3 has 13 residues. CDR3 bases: TGTGCCAGCAGTCCCCAGGGAGCTGAAAAACTGTTTTTT. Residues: CASSPQGAEKLFF.

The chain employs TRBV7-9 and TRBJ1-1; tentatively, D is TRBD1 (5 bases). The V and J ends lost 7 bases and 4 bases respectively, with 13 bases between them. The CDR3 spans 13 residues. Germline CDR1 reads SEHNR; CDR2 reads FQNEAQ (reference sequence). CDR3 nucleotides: TGTGCCAGCAACAAAGGCAGGGCCACTGAAGCTTTCTTT. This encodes CASNKGRATEAFF.

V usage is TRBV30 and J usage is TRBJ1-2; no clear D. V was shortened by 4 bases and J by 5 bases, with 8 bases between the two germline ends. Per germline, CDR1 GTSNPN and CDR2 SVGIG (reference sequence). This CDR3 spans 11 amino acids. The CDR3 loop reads CAWTGPYGYTF. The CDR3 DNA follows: TGTGCCTGGACCGGCCCATATGGCTACACCTTC.

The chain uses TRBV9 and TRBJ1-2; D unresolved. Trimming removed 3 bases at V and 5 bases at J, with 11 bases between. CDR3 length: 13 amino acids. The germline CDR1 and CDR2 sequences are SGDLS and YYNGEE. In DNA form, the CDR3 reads TGTGCCAGCAGCGCCGACAAGGTTTATGGCTACACCTTC. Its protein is CASSADKVYGYTF.

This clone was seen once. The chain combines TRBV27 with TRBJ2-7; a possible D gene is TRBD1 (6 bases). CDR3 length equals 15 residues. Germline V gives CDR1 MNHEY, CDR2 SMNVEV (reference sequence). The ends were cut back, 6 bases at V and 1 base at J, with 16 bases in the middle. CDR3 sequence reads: CASSRSGTLSYEQYF. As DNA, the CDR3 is TGTGCCAGCAGCCGATCCGGGACACTGTCCTACGAGCAGTACTTC.

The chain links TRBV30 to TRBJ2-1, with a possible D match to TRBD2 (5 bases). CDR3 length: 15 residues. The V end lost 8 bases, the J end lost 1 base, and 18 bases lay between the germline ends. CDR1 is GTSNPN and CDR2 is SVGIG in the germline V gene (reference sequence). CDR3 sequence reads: CAAQILPGSYNEQFF. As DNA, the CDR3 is TGTGCCGCCCAAATTCTACCGGGATCCTACAATGAGCAGTTCTTC.

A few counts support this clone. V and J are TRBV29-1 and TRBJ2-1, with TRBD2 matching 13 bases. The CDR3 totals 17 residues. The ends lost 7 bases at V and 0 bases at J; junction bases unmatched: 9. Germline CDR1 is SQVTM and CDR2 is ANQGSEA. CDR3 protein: CSAKTSGGLGSYNEQFF. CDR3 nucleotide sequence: TGCAGCGCTAAGACTAGCGGGGGGCTTGGCTCCTACAATGAGCAGTTCTTC.

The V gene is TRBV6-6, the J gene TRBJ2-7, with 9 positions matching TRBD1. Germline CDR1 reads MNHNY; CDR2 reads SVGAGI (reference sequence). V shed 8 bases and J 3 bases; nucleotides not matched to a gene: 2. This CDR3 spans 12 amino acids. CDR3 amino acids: CASRDRDYEQYF. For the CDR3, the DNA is TGTGCCAGCCGGGACAGGGACTACGAGCAGTACTTC.

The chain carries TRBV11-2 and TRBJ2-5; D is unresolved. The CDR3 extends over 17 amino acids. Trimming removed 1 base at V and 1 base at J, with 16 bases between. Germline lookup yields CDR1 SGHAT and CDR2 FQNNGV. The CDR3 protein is CASSLVAASRFQETQYF. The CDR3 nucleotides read TGTGCCAGCAGCTTAGTCGCGGCCAGCCGATTCCAAGAGACCCAGTACTTC.

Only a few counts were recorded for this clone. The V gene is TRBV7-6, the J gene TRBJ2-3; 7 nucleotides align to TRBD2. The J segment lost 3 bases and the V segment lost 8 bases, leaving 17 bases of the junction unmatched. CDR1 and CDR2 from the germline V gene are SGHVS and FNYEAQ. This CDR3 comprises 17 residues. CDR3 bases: TGTGCCAGCCGGTTTGGGTCGATAGCGGGTGGGACAGATACGCAGTATTTT. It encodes CASRFGSIAGGTDTQYF.

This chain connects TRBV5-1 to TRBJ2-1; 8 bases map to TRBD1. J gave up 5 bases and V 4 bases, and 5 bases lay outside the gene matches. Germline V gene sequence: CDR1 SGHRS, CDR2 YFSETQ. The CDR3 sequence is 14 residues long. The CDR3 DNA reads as TGCGCCAGCAGCCTGGGACAGGCTGACAATGAGCAGTTCTTC. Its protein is CASSLGQADNEQFF.